This TCR beta chain was profiled in a study of blood T cells in healthy people across ages. Notes on the study in general: Naive CD4+ cells and diversity were both higher in long-lived donors than in aged donors. Diversity of TCR beta correlated strongly with naive T cell percentage. The study lacked donor CMV status, which possibly confounded expanded clonotype changes.

In the case of this clonotype: Its antigen is as yet unknown.

The CDR3 contains 12 residues. CDR1 is SGHRS and CDR2 is YFSETQ in the germline V gene. The germline V and J ends were trimmed by 5 bases and 7 bases, with 12 bases remaining between them. For the second PCR, which ran for about 6 to 11 cycles, a sample-barcoded 5' primer and a J-beta primer mix were used. In TCRdb, the 5' RACE reads were re-called with MiXCR into one record per CDR3 protein. This table has about 670,000 distinct CDR3 sequences, over 40% appearing once. This receptor was identified in an elderly man in good health. Sample: blood. The chain is built from TRBV5-1 and TRBJ1-2; unclear D gene. This chain's CDR3 is CASRFDTAGYTF. CDR3 DNA sequence: TGCGCCAGCAGGTTTGACACCGCTGGCTACACCTTC.